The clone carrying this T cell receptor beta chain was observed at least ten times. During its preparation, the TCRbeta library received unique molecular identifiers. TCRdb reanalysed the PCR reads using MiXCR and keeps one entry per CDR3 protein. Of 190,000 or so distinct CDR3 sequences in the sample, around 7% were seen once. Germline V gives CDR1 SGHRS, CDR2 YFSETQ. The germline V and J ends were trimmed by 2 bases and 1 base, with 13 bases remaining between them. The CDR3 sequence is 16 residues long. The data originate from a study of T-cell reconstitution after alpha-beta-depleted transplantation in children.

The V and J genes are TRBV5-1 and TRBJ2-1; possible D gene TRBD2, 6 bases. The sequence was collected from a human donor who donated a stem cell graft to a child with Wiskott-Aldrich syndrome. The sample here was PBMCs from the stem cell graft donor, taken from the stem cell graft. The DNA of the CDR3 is TGCGCCAGCAGCTTAGTTGTCGGACTATCCTACAATGAGCAGTTCTTC. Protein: CASSLVVGLSYNEQFF.